One sample yielded the 3 T cell receptor beta chains listed below, sequenced in a study of blood T cell repertoires in COVID-19 (TCRdb year 2020). The receptor library was made with the immunoSEQ multiplex PCR assay. Imported from immuneACCESS, the table was reduced by TCRdb to in-frame sequences with V and J called. These copies leave out some clones; in studies compared against another copy, an unresolved V gene accounts for under half, and the cause of the remainder is not known. The sample table contains some 240,000 clones; only one count was recorded for over 60% of them. The ten biggest clones cover over 7% of the sample. Source material: peripheral blood. The source is a woman in her 70s with acute or convalescent COVID-19.

The V and J genes are TRBV19 and TRBJ1-1; TRBD1 agrees at 8 bases. The CDR3 loop spans 13 amino acids. CDR1 is LNHDA and CDR2 is SQIVND in the germline V gene (reference sequence). J gave up 9 bases and V 8 bases, and 11 bases lay outside the gene matches. The CDR3 loop is CASARTGREKAFF. CDR3 nucleotides: TGTGCCAGTGCCCGGACAGGGAGGGAGAAAGCTTTCTTT.

Remarks on this clone: One junction end does not reproduce the germline sequence, and a read error may be involved. The chain has TRBV4-3 and TRBJ2-2; 9 bases line up with TRBD1. CDR1 LGHNA and CDR2 YSLEER come from the germline V gene. The CDR3 runs to 18 residues. The CDR3 loop is CASSKELGQGSATGELFF. DNA for the CDR3: TGCGCCAGCAGCAAAGAACTGGGACAGGGATCAGCCACCGGGGAGCTGTTTTTT.

V gene TRBV27 combines with J gene TRBJ2-7, with 8 bases fitting TRBD2. Germline assignment: CDR1 MNHEY and CDR2 SMNVEV (reference sequence). The CDR3 has 14 amino acids. With V trimmed by 5 bases and J by 0 bases, 3 bases remained unmatched. The CDR3 region is CASSIAGSSYEQYF. The CDR3 coding sequence is TGTGCCAGCAGTATAGCGGGGAGCTCCTACGAGCAGTACTTC.